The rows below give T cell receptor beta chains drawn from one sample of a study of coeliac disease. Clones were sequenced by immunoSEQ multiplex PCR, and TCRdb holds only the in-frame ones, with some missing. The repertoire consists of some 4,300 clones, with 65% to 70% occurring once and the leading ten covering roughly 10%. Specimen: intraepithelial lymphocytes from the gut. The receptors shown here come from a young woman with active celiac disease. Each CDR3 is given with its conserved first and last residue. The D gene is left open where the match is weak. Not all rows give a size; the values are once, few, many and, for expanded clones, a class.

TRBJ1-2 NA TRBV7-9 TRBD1 CASSLGTGGVYTF TGTGCCAGCAGCTTAGGGACAGGGGGCGTCTACACCTTC
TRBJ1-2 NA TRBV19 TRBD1 CASIPGTGGFYGYTF TGTGCCAGTATCCCTGGGACAGGAGGTTTCTATGGCTACACCTTC
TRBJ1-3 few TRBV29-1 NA CSSTDSASGNTIYF TGCAGCTCCACCGACTCCGCCTCTGGAAACACCATATATTTT
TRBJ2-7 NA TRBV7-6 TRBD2 CASSPGTSGYEQYF TGTGCCAGCAGCCCCGGGACTAGCGGGTACGAGCAGTACTTC
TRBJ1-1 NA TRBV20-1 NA CSARRGNEAFF TGCAGTGCTAGGCGAGGGAATGAAGCTTTCTTT
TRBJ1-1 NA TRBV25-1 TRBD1 CASSHLGTGVDTEAFF TGTGCCAGCAGCCACCTGGGGACAGGGGTGGACACTGAAGCTTTCTTT
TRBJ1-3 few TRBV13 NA CASSARGSLGNTIYF TGTGCCAGCAGCGCCCGAGGTTCCCTAGGAAACACCATATATTTT
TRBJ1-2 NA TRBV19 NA CASKSGNYGYTF TGTGCCAGTAAGTCGGGGAACTATGGCTACACCTTC
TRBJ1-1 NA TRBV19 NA CASSTLLREGTEAFF TGTGCCAGTAGTACCCTACTCCGGGAAGGCACTGAAGCTTTCTTT
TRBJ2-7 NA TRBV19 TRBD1 CASTKGNRGLYEQYF TGTGCCAGTACCAAAGGGAACAGGGGGCTCTACGAGCAGTACTTC
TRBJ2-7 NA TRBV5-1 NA CASRGAGPYEQYF TGCGCCAGCAGAGGGGCAGGGCCCTACGAGCAGTACTTC
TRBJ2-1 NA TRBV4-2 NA CASSQDSRAAAGEQFF TGTGCCAGCAGCCAAGATTCGAGGGCTGCCGCGGGTGAGCAGTTCTTC
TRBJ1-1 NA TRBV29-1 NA CSVLGQIDTEAFF TGCAGCGTTCTCGGACAGATTGACACTGAAGCTTTCTTT
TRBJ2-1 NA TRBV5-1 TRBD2 CASSFAAGGYNEQFF TGCGCCAGCAGCTTTGCAGCGGGGGGCTACAATGAGCAGTTCTTC
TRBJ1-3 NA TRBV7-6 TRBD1 CASSSSGTVGNTIYF TGTGCCAGCAGTTCATCCGGGACAGTAGGAAACACCATATATTTT
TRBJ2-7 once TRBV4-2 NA CASSQRGHEQYF TGTGCCAGCAGCCAACGTGGCCACGAGCAGTACTTC
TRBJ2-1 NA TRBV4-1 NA CASSQDGSSDIYNEQFF TGCGCCAGCAGCCAAGATGGTTCTAGCGACATCTACAATGAGCAGTTCTTC
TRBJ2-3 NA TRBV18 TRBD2 CASSPPSGGAGTQYF TGTGCCAGCTCACCACCGAGCGGGGGGGCCGGTACGCAGTATTTT
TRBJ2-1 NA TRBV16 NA CASSPNNEQFF TGTGCCAGCAGCCCCAACAATGAGCAGTTCTTC
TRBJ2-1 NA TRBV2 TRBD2 CASSEGTSQDEQFF TGTGCCAGCAGTGAGGGGACTAGTCAGGATGAGCAGTTCTTC
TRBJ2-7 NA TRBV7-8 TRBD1 CASSLVSGQGTYEQYF TGTGCCAGCAGCTTAGTCTCGGGACAGGGGACCTACGAGCAGTACTTC
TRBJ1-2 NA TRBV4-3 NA CASSEAEGADGYTF TGCGCCAGCAGCGAAGCGGAGGGCGCGGATGGCTACACCTTC
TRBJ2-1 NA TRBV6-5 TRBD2 CASSLSGGLYNEQFF TGTGCCAGCAGCCTTAGCGGGGGGCTCTACAATGAGCAGTTCTTC
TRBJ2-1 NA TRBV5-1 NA CASSYRTETYNEQFF TGCGCCAGCAGCTATAGGACAGAAACATACAATGAGCAGTTCTTC
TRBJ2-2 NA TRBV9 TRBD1 CASSARFGTANTGELFF TGTGCCAGCAGCGCTCGATTCGGGACAGCGAACACCGGGGAGCTGTTTTTT
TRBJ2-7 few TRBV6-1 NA CASSEALRGYEQYF TGTGCCAGCAGTGAAGCGCTAAGGGGTTACGAGCAGTACTTC
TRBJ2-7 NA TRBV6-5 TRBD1 CASSSRAGGYEQYF TGTGCCAGCAGTTCTCGGGCAGGGGGCTACGAGCAGTACTTC
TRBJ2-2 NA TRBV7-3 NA CASSQTVNTGELFF TGTGCCAGCAGCCAGACAGTGAACACCGGGGAGCTGTTTTTT
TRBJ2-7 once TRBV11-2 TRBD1 CASSFLLQGVSYEQYF TGTGCCAGCAGCTTCCTTTTACAGGGGGTCTCCTACGAGCAGTACTTC
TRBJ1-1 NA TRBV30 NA CAWRKTENTEAFF TGTGCCTGGAGGAAGACAGAGAACACTGAAGCTTTCTTT
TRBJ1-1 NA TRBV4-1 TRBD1 CASSPMTGRTEAFF TGCGCCAGCAGCCCCATGACAGGGAGGACTGAAGCTTTCTTT
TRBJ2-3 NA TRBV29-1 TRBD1 CSGLPYLSGQGGMDTQYF TGCAGCGGCCTGCCTTACTTATCGGGACAGGGGGGAATGGATACGCAGTATTTT
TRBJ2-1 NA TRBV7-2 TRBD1 CASSYRDSSYNEQFF TGTGCCAGCAGTTACCGGGACAGCTCCTACAATGAGCAGTTCTTC
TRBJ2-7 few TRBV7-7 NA CASSPGTGPGYEQYF TGTGCTAGCAGCCCCGGGACTGGGCCCGGCTACGAGCAGTACTTC
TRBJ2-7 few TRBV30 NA CAWSRQGLSYEQYF TGTGCCTGGAGTAGACAGGGACTCTCCTACGAGCAGTACTTC
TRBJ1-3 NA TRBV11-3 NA CASSRVTASGNTIYF TGTGCCAGCAGCCGAGTGACAGCCTCTGGAAACACCATATATTTT
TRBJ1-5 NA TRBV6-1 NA CASSERARTPVSNQPQHF TGTGCCAGCAGTGAGCGGGCCAGGACCCCGGTTAGCAATCAGCCCCAGCATTTT
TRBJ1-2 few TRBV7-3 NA CASSSIPGDWDGYTF TGTGCCAGCAGCTCAATCCCGGGGGACTGGGATGGCTACACCTTC
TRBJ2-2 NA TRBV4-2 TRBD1 CASSQEGGGGELFF TGTGCCAGCAGCCAAGAAGGGGGCGGAGGGGAGCTGTTTTTT
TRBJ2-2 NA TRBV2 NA CASSERPDTGELFF TGTGCCAGCTCAGAGCGCCCCGACACCGGGGAGCTGTTTTTT
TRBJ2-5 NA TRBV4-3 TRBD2 CASSQEGAGEETQYF TGCGCCAGCAGCCAAGAGGGCGCGGGGGAAGAGACCCAGTACTTC
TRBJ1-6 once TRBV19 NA CASSISGDNSPLHF TGTGCCAGTAGTATCTCAGGGGATAATTCACCCCTCCACTTT
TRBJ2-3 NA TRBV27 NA CASSFGGDTQYF TGTGCCAGCAGTTTTGGGGGGGATACGCAGTATTTT
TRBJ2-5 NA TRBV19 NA CASSIQGYQETQYF TGTGCCAGTAGTATACAGGGGTACCAAGAGACCCAGTACTTC
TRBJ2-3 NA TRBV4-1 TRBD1 CASSQDGTGWSTDTQYF TGCGCCAGCAGCCAAGATGGGACAGGGTGGAGCACAGATACGCAGTATTTT